The source of this TCR beta chain is a study of Ad26.COV2.S vaccination and SARS-CoV-2 variants. Notes on the study in general: Breadth and depth estimates from TCRs may understate total T cell responses.

Concerning this clone: No antigen is known for it.

The assay was immunoSEQ multiplex PCR, and TCRdb's table has in-frame clones only and misses some. The sample comprises about 350,000 clones, about 87% of which are singletons, and about 6.4% rests with the top ten. The treatment was: around 19 received Ad26.COV2.S at low or high dose, single or two shots; roughly five received placebo; per-sample allocation not given. At day 63 after the first vaccine or placebo injection, samples were drawn. Whoever gave the sample was an adult aged 18-55 years in Boston. CDR1 is SGHNT and CDR2 is YENEEA in the germline V gene. The trim removed 5 bases at V and 8 bases at J, leaving 8 bases unmatched. The CDR3 runs 14 residues.

The genes are TRBV11-3 and TRBJ2-1; 8 nucleotides agree with TRBD2. This sequence was found in a person aged 18-65 years who received the Ad26.COV2.S COVID-19 vaccine or a placebo. The starting material was peripheral blood, obtained in a trial of Ad26.COV2.S vaccine versus placebo. Here the CDR3 reads CASSQGLGWDEQFF. The CDR3 DNA reads TGTGCCAGCAGCCAGGGACTAGGATGGGATGAGCAGTTCTTC.